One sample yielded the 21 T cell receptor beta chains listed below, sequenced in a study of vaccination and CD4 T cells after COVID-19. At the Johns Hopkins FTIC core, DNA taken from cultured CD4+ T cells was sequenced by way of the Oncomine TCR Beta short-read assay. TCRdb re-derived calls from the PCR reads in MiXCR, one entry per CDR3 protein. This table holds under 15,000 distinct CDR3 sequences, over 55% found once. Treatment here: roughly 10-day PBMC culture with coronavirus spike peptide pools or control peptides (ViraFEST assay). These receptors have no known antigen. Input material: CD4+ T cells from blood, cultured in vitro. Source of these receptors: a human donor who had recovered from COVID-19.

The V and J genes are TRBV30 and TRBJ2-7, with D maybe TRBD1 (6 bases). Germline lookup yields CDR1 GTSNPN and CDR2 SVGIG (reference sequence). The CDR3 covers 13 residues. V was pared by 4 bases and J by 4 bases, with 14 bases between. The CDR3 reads CAWNRDKEYEQYF. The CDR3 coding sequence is TGTGCCTGGAACCGGGACAAAGAATACGAGCAGTACTTC.

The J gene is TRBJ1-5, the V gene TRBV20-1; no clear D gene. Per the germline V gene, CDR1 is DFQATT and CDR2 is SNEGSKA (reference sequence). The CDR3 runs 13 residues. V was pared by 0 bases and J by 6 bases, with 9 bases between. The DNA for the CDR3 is TGCAGTGCTAGAGATAAAGCCAGTCAGCCCCAGCATTTT. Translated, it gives CSARDKASQPQHF.

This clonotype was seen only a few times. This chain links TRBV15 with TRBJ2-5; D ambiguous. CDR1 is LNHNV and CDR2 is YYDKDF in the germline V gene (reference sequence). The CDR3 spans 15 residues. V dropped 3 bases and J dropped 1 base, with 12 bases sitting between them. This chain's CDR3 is CATSRGLMGQETQYF. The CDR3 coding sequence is TGTGCCACCAGCAGGGGTCTTATGGGCCAAGAGACCCAGTACTTC.

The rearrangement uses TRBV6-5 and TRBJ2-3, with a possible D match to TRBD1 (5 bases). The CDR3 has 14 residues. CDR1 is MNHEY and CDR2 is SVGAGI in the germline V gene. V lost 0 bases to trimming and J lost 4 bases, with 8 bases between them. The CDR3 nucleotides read TGTGCCAGCAGTTACTCGAACAGGCCAGATACGCAGTATTTT. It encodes CASSYSNRPDTQYF.

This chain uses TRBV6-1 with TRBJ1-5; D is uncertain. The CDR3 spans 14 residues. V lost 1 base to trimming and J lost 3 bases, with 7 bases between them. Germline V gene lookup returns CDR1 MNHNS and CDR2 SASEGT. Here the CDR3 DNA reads TGTGCCAGCAGTGAAGGGCCGGTCAATCAGCCCCAGCATTTT. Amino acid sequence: CASSEGPVNQPQHF.

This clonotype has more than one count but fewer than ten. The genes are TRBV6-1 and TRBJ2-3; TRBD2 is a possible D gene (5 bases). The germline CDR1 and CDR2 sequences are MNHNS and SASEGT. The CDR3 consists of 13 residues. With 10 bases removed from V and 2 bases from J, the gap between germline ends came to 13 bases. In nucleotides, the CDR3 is TGTGCCACCAAAGCGGTTTTCACAGATACGCAGTATTTT. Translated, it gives CATKAVFTDTQYF.

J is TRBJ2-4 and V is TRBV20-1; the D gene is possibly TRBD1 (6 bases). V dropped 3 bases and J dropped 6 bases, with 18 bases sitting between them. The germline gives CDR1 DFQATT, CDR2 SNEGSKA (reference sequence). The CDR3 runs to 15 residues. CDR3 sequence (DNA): TGCAGTGCTAGTTTGGGCAACAGGGTACTAAACATTCAGTACTTC. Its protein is CSASLGNRVLNIQYF.

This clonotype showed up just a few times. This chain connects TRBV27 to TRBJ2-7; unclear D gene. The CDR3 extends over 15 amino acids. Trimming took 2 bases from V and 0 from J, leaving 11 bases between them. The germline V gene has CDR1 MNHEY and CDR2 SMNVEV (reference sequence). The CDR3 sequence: CASSLEYTTSYEQYF. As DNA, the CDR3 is TGTGCCAGCAGTTTAGAATACACAACCTCCTACGAGCAGTACTTC.

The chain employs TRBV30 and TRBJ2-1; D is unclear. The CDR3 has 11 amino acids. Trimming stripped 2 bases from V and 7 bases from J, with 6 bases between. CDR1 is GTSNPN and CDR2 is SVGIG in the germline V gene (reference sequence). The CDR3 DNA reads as TGTGCCTGGAGTCCCCGTAATGAGCAGTTCTTC. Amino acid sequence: CAWSPRNEQFF.

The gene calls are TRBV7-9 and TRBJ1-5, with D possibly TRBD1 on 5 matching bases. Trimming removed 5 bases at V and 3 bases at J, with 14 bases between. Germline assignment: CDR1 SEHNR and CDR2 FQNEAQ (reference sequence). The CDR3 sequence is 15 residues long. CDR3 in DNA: TGTGCCAGCAGCCCGGGACTGCCGTTCAATCAGCCCCAGCATTTT. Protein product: CASSPGLPFNQPQHF.

DNA for the CDR3: TGCGCCAGCAGTCAAGAGGGGAAGACCCAGTACTTC. Translating it yields CASSQEGKTQYF. The rearrangement links TRBV23-1 to TRBJ2-5, with D possibly called TRBD1 or TRBD2 (5 bases each). Being an ORF, TRBV23-1 has a function that is uncertain. The CDR3 is 12 residues long. The V end lost 2 bases, the J end lost 6 bases, and 7 bases lay between the germline ends.

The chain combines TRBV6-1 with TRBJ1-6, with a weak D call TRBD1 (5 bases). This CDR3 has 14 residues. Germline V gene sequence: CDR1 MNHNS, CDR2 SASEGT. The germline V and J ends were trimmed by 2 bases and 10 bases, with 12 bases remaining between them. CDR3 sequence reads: CASSEMGRGSPLHF. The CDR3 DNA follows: TGTGCCAGCAGTGAAATGGGGAGGGGATCACCCCTCCACTTT.

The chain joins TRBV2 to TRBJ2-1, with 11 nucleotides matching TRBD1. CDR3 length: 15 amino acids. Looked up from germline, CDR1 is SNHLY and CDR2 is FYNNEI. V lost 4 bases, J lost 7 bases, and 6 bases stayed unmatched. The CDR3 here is CASSVGQGARNEQFF. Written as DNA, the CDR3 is TGTGCCAGCAGTGTTGGACAGGGGGCGAGGAATGAGCAGTTCTTC.

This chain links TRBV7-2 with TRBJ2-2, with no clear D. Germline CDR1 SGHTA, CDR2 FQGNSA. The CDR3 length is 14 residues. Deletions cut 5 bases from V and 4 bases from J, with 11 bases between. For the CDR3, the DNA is TGTGCCAGCAGCCCCGTCTCGGCCACCGGGGAGCTGTTTTTT. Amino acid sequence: CASSPVSATGELFF.

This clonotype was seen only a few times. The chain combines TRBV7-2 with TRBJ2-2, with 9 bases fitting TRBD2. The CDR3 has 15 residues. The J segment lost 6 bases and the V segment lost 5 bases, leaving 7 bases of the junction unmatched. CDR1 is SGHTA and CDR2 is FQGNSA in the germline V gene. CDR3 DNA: TGTGCCAGCAGCCTTTGGCGGGAGGGCCCCGGGGAGCTGTTTTTT. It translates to CASSLWREGPGELFF.

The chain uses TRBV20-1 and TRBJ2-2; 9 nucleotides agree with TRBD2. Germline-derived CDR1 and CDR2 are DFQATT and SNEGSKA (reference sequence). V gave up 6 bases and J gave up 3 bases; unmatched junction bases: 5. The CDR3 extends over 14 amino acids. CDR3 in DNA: TGCAGTGCCATAGCGGGAGCCGACACCGGGGAGCTGTTTTTT. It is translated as CSAIAGADTGELFF.

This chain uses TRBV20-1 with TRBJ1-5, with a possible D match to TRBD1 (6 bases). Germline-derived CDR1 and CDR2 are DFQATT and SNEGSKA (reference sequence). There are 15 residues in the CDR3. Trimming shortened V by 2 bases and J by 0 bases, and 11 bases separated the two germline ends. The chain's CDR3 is CSARTNRDSNQPQHF. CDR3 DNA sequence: TGCAGTGCTAGAACAAACAGGGATAGCAATCAGCCCCAGCATTTT.

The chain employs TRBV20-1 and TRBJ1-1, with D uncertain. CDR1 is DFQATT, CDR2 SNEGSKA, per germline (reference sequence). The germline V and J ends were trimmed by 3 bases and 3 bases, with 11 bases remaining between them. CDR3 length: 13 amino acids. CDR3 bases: TGCAGTGCTAGGCTAGACACTGACACTGAAGCTTTCTTT. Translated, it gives CSARLDTDTEAFF.

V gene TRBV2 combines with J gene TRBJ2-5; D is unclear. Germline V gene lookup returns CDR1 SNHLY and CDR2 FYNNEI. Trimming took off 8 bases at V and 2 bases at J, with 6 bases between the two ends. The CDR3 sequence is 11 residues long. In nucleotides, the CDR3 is TGTGCCAGCCCAGGACAAGAGACCCAGTACTTC. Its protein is CASPGQETQYF.

The CDR3: CASSQSSADTQYF. For the CDR3, the DNA is TGTGCCAGCAGCCAGTCGTCGGCAGATACGCAGTATTTT. This chain connects TRBV7-3 to TRBJ2-3, with D unclear. Trimming shortened V by 5 bases and J by 4 bases, and 10 bases separated the two germline ends. The CDR3 contains 13 residues. The germline V gene encodes CDR1 SGHTA and CDR2 FQGTGA. Supplemented by reference TRBV7-3 and TRBJ2-3, the full variable domain reads GAGVSQTPSNKVTEKGKYVELRCDPISGHTALYWYRQSLGQGPEFLIYFQGTGAADDSGLPNDRFFAVRPEGSVSTLKIQRTERGDSAVYLCASSQSSADTQYFGPGTRLTVL.

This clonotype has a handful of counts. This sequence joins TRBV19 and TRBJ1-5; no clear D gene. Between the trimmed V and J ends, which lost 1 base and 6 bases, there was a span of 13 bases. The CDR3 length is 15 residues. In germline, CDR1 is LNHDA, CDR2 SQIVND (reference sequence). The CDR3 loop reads CASSIVEGGRQPQHF. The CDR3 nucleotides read TGTGCCAGTAGTATAGTGGAGGGTGGGCGTCAGCCCCAGCATTTT.